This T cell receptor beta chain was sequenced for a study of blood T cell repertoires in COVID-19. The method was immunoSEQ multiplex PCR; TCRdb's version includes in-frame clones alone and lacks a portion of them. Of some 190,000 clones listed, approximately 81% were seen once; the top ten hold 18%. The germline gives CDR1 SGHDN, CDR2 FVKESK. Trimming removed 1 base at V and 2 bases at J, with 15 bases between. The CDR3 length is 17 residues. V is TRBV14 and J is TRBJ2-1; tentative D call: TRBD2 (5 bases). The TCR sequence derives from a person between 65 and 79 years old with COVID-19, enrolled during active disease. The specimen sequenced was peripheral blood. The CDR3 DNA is TGTGCCAGCAGCCAAGTAAGGGCGGGTGTCCCCTACAATGAGCAGTTCTTC. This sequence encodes CASSQVRAGVPYNEQFF.